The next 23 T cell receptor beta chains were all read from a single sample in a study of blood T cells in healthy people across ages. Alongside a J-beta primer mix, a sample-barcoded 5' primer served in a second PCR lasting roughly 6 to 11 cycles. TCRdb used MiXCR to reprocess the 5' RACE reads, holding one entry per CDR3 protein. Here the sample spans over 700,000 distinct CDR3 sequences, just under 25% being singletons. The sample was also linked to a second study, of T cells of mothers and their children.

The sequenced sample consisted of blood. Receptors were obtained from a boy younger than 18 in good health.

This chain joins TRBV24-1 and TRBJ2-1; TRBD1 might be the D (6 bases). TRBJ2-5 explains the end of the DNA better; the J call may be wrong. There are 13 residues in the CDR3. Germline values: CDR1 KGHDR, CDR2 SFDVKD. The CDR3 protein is CAARRTGSETQYF. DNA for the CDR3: TGTGCCGCGAGGCGAACAGGGTCGGAGACCCAGTACTTC.

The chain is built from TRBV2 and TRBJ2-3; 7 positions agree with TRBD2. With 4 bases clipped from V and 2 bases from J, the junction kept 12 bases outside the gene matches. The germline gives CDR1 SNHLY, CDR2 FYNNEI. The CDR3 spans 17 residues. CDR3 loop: CASSVFNPAGSTDTQYF. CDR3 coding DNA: TGTGCCAGCAGTGTTTTTAATCCAGCGGGATCCACAGATACGCAGTATTTT.

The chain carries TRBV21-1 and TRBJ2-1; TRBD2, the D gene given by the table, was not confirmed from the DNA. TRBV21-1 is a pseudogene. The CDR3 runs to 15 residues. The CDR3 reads CASIRGGLAMYEQFF. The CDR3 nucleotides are TGTGCCAGCATTCGAGGAGGACTAGCGATGTATGAGCAGTTCTTC.

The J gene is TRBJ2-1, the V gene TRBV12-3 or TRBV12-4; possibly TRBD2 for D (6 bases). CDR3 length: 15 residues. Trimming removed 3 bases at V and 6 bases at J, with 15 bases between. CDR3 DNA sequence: TGTGCCAGCAGTTTTAGCGGACGGGAGACCAATGAGCAGTTCTTC. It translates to CASSFSGRETNEQFF.

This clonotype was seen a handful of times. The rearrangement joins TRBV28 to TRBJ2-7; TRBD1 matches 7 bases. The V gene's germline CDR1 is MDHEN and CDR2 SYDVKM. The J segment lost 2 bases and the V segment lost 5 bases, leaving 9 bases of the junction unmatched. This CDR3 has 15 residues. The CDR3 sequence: CASSELDRATYEQYF. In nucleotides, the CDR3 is TGTGCCAGCAGTGAGCTTGACAGGGCGACCTACGAGCAGTACTTC.

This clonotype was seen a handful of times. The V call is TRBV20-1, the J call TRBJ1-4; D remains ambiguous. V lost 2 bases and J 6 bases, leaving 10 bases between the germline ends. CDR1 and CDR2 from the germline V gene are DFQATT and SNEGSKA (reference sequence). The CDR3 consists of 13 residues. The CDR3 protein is CSARRPVDEKLFF. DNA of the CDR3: TGCAGTGCTAGACGCCCCGTAGATGAAAAACTGTTTTTT.

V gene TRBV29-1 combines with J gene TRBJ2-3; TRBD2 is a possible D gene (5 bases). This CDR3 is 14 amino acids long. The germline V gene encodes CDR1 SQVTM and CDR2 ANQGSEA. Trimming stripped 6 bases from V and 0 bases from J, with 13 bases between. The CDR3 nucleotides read TGCAGCGTCCTAAGCGGAACTAGCACAGATACGCAGTATTTT. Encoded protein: CSVLSGTSTDTQYF.

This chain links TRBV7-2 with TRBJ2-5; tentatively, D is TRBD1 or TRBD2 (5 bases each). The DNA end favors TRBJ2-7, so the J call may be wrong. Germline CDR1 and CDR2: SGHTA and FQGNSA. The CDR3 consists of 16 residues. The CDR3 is CASSADHGTGSYEQYF. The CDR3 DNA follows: TGTGCCAGCAGCGCCGACCACGGGACGGGCTCCTACGAGCAGTACTTC.

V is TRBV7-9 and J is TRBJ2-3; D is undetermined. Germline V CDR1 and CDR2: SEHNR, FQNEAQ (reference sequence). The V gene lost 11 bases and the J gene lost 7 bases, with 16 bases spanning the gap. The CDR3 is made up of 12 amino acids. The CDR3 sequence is CALHTTVYTQYF. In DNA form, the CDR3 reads TGTGCCTTACATACCACGGTATATACGCAGTATTTT.

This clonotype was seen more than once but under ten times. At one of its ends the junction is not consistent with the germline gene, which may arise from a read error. The CDR3 DNA sequence: TGTGCCAGCAGCCCTGGGGGGAGTGGCTGCACCTTC. Translation gives CASSPGGSGCTF. This chain connects TRBV12-3 or TRBV12-4 to TRBJ1-2; D possibly corresponds to TRBD1 (5 bases). The CDR3 extends over 12 amino acids.

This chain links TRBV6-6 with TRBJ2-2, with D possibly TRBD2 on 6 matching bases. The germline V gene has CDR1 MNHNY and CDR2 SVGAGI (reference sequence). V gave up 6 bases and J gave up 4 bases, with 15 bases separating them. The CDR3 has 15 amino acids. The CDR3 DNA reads TGTGCCAGCAGGGGCGGGGCGACCTCCACCGGGGAGCTGTTTTTT. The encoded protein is CASRGGATSTGELFF.

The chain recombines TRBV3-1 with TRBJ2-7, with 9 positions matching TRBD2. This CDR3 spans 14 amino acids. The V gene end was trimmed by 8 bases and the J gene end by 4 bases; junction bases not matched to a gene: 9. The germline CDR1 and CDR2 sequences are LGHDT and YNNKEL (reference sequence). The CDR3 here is CASGRASGEYEQYF. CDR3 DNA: TGTGCCAGCGGAAGGGCTAGCGGGGAGTACGAGCAGTACTTC.

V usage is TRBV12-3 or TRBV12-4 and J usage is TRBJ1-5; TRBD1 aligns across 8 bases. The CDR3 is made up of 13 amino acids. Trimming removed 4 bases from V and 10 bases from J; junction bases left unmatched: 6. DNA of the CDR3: TGTGCCAGCAGTTCAGGGGGCCCTGCCCCCCAGCATTTT. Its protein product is CASSSGGPAPQHF.

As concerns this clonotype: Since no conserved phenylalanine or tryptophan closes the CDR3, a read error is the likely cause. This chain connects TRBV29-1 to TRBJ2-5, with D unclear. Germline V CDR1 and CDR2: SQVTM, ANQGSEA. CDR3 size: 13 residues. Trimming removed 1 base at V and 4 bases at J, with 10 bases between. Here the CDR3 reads CSVEVPGIETQYL. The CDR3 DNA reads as TGCAGCGTTGAAGTCCCGGGTATAGAGACCCAGTACCTC.

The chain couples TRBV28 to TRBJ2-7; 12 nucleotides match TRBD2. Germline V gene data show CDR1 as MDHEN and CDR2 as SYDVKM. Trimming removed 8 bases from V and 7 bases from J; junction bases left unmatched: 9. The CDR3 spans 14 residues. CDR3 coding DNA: TGTGCCAGCGCTGGGACTAGCGGGCCCCGTGAGCAGTACTTC. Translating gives CASAGTSGPREQYF.

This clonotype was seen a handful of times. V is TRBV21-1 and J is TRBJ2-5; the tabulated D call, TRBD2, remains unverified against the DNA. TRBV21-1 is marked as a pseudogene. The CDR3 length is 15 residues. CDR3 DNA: TGTGCCAGCAGCCCTGGACCGCTGGGAGAAGAGACCCAGTACTTC. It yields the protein CASSPGPLGEETQYF.

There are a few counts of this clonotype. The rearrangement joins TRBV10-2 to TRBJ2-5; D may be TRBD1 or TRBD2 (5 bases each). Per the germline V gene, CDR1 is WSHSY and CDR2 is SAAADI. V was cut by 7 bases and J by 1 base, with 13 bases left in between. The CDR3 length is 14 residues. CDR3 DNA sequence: TGCGCCAGCACCTGGGACGGACCCCAAGAGACCCAGTACTTC. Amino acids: CASTWDGPQETQYF.

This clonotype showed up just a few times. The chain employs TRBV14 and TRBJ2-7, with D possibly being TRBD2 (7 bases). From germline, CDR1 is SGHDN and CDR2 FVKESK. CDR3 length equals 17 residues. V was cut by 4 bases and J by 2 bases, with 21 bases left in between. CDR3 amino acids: CASSRAGAGITAYEQYF. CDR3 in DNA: TGTGCCAGCAGCCGGGCGGGGGCCGGGATAACGGCCTACGAGCAGTACTTC.

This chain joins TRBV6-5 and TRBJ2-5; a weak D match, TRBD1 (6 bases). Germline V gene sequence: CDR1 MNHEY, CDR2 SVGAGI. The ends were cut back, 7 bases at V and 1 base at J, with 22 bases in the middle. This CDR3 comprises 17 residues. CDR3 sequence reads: CASTYSGSIRGQETQYF. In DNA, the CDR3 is TGTGCCAGCACCTACTCGGGGTCTATCAGGGGCCAAGAGACCCAGTACTTC.

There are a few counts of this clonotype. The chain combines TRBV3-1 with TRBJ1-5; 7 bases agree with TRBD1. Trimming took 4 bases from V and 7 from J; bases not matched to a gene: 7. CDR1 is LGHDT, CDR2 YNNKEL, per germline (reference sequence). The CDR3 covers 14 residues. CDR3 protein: CASSLDRVEQPQHF. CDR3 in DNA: TGTGCCAGCAGCCTTGACAGGGTAGAACAGCCCCAGCATTTT.

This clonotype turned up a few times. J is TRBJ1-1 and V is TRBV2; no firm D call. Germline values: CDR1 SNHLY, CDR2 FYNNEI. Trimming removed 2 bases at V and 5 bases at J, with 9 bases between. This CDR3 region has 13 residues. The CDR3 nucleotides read TGTGCCAGCAGTGAAAAGGAGAATACTGAAGCTTTCTTT. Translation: CASSEKENTEAFF.

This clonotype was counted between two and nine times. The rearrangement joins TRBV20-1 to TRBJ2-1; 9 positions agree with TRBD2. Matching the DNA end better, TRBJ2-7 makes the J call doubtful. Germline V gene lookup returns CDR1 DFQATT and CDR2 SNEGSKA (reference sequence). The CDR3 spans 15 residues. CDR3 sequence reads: CSASPEAGGRLEQYF. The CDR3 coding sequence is TGCAGTGCTAGTCCCGAGGCGGGAGGGCGCCTTGAGCAGTACTTC.

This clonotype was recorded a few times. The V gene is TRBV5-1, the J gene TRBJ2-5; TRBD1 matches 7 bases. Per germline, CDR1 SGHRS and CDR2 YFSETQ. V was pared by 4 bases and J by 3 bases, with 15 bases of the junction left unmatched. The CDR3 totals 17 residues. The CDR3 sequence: CASSARPGQPTEETQYF. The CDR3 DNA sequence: TGCGCCAGCAGCGCCCGGCCGGGACAGCCCACCGAAGAGACCCAGTACTTC.